A single TCR beta chain is shown here with its context. This specimen belongs to a study of PD-L1 blockade in urothelial cancer. Looking at the study overall: Patients went on atezolizumab in the mid-2010s, receiving 1,200 mg intravenously every 3 weeks. Among blood samples, the median T cell count was some 150,000.

Per germline, CDR1 SGHRS and CDR2 YFSETQ. V was cut by 3 bases and J by 0 bases, with 28 bases left in between. This CDR3 has 20 residues. Sequenced by immunoSEQ multiplex PCR; TCRdb stores in-frame clones only, minus some. In the table there are over 100,000 clones, around 93% of which are singletons. Indicated time point: peripheral blood 6 weeks after treatment start. Urothelial carcinoma in patients was locally advanced or metastatic. Every patient provided from 1 to 8 samples, collected pretreatment and on-treatment. The rearrangement joins TRBV5-1 to TRBJ2-7; a possible D gene is TRBD2 (7 bases). This specimen was PBMCs, taken around atezolizumab (anti-PD-L1) treatment. This TCR was sampled from a man in his 60s with urothelial cancer. CDR3 sequence (DNA): TGCGCCAGCAGCTCAAGGACAGTTTGGGGGGGGGAGGGTAGCTCCTACGAGCAGTACTTC. It codes for CASSSRTVWGGEGSSYEQYF.